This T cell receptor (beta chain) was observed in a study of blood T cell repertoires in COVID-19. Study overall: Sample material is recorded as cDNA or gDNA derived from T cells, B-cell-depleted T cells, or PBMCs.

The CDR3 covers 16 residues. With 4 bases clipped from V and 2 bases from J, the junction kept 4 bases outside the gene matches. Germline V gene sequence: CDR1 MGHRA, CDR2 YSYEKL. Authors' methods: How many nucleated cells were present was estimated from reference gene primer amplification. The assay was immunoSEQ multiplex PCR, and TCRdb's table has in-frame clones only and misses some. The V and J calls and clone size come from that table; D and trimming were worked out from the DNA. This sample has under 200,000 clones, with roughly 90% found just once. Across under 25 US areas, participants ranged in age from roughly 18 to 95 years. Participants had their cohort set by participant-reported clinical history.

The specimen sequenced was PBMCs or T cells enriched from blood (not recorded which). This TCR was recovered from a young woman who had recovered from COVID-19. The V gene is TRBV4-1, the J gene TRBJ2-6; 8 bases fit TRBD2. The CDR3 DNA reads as TGCGCCAGCAGCCTCTTCGGGGGGGCTGGGGCCAACGTCCTGACTTTC. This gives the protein CASSLFGGAGANVLTF.